The table lists the clone carrying this T cell receptor beta chain with many counts. Its specificity is unknown. The entry originates in a study of early T cells in non-severe SARS-CoV-2 infection. Study-level background: From unsorted whole blood, bulk RNA was sequenced, and the chains remained unpaired. Study-wide findings and caveats: Private and CD4 specificities were missed by VDJdb matching, which favored anti-spike CD8 responses.

Unique molecular identifiers were added to individual cDNA molecules. Using its own MiXCR run on the 5' RACE reads, TCRdb lists one record per CDR3 protein. The sample carries 25,000 to 30,000 distinct CDR3 sequences, roughly 5.4% recorded once. The CDR3 has 13 amino acids. V lost 3 bases, J lost 6 bases, and 11 bases lay in between. Sequenced input: whole blood. This TCR came from an adult who was a healthcare worker with PCR-confirmed SARS-CoV-2 infection or an uninfected control (not recorded which). The chain carries TRBV12-3 or TRBV12-4 and TRBJ1-1, with a weak D call TRBD1 (5 bases). The CDR3 loop reads CASSFIQGAEAFF. As DNA, the CDR3 is TGTGCCAGCAGTTTCATCCAGGGCGCTGAAGCTTTCTTT.